The entry that follows covers one T cell receptor (beta chain) sequence. Antigen: not known. These data originate in a study of T cell clonotyping in hematopoietic cell transplantation. Study-level findings and limits: No sorting was done, leaving CD4 and CD8 contributions mixed. Higher Inverse Simpson Index values in graft donor and pretransplant recipient predicted broader posttransplant TCR diversity. Few recipient clonotypes overlapped donors; over 97% were de novo at given depth. Pathologically expanded recipient clonotypes increased progressively from day 30 to day 180 as diversity fell.

Profiled with immunoSEQ multiplex PCR; TCRdb holds only in-frame clones, not every one. The sample comprises over 15,000 clones, around 90% of which are singletons, and around 5% rests with the top ten. The CDR3 is 13 residues long. Germline values: CDR1 SEHNR, CDR2 FQNEAQ (reference sequence). V was pared by 7 bases and J by 7 bases, with 13 bases between. The receptor's source is a middle-aged man in good health. Some clones in this sample may be carry-over from other donors' samples. The sample consisted of peripheral blood mononuclear cells. The chain combines TRBV7-9 with TRBJ2-2; possibly TRBD1 or TRBD2 for D (6 bases each). This chain's CDR3 is CASTLGGVGELFF. The CDR3 bases are TGTGCCAGCACCCTGGGGGGCGTCGGGGAGCTGTTTTTT.